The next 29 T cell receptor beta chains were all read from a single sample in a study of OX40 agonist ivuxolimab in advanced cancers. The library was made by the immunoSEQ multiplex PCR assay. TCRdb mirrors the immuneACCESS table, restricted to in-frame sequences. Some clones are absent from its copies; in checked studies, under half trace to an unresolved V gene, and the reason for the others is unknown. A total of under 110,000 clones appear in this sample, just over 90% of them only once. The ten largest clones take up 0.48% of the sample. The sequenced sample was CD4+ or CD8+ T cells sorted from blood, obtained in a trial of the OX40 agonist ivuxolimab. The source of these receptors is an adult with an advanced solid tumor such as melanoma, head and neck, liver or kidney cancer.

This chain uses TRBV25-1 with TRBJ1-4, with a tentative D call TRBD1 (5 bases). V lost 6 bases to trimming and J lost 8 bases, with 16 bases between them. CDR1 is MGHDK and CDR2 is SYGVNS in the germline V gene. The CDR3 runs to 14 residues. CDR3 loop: CASSPRVEEEKLFF. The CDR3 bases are TGTGCCAGCAGCCCCAGGGTGGAAGAAGAAAAACTGTTTTTT.

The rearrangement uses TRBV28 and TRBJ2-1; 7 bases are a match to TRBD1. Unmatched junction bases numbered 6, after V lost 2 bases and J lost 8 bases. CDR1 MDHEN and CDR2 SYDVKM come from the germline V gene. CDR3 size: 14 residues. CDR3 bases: TGTGCCAGCAGTTTAGGACAGGCGGCCGATGAGCAGTTCTTC. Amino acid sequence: CASSLGQAADEQFF.

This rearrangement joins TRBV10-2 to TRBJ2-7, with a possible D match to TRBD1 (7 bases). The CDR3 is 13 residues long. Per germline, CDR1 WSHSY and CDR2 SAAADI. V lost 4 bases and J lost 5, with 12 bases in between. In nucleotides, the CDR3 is TGCGCCAGCAGTGTTGGCAGGGGGGACGAGCAGTACTTC. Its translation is CASSVGRGDEQYF.

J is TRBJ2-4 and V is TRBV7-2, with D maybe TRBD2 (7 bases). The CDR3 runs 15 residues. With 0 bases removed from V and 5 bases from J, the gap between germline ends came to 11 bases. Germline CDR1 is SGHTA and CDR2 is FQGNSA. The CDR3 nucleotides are TGTGCCAGCAGCTTAGCGGGGGGGCCTCAAAACATTCAGTACTTC. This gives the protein CASSLAGGPQNIQYF.

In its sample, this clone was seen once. The CDR3 region is CASSVGGLGTQYF. The CDR3 coding sequence is TGTGCCAGCAGCGTTGGGGGGCTTGGGACCCAGTACTTC. The V and J genes are TRBV7-2 and TRBJ2-5, with D perhaps given as TRBD1 or TRBD2 (6 bases each). Trimming took 5 bases from V and 7 from J, leaving 14 bases between them. The CDR3 has 13 residues. Germline V gene sequence: CDR1 SGHTA, CDR2 FQGNSA.

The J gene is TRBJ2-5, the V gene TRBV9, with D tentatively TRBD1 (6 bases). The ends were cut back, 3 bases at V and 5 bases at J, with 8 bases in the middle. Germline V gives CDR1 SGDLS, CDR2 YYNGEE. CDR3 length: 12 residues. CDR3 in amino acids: CASSAQGETQYF. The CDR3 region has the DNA TGTGCCAGCAGCGCTCAGGGGGAGACCCAGTACTTC.

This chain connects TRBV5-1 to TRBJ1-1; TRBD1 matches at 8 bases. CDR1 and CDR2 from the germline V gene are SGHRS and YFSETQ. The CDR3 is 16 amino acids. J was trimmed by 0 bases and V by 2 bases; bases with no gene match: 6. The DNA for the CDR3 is TGCGCCAGCAGCTTTCAGGGGGCACAGATGAACACTGAAGCTTTCTTT. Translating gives CASSFQGAQMNTEAFF.

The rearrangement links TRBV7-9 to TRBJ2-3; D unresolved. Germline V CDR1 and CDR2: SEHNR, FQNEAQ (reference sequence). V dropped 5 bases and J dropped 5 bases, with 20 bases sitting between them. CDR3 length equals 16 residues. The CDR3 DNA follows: TGTGCCAGCAGCCCCGAGAGGCCGGAGATAAGAGATACGCAGTATTTT. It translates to CASSPERPEIRDTQYF.

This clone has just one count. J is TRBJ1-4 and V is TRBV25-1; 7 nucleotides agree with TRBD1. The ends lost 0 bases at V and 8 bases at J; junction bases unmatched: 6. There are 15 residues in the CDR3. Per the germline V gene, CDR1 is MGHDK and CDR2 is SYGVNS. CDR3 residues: CASSEYRQGWEKLFF. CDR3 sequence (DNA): TGTGCCAGCAGTGAATATAGACAGGGTTGGGAAAAACTGTTTTTT.

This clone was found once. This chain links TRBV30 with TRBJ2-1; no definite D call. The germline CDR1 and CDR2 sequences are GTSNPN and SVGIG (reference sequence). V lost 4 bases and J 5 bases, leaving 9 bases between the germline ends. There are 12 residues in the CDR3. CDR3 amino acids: CAWNAYHNEQFF. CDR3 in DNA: TGTGCCTGGAATGCATATCACAATGAGCAGTTCTTC. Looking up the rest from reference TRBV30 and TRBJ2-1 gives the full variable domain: SQTIHQWPATLVQPVGSPLSLECTVEGTSNPNLYWYRQAAGRGLQLLFYSVGIGQISSEVPQNLSASRPQDRQFILSSKKLLLSDSGFYLCAWNAYHNEQFFGPGTRLTVL.

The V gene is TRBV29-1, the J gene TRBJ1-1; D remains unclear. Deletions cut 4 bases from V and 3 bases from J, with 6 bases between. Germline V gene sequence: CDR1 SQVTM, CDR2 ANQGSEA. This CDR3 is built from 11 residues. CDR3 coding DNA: TGCAGCGTTGGCAGTTACACTGAAGCTTTCTTT. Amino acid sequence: CSVGSYTEAFF.

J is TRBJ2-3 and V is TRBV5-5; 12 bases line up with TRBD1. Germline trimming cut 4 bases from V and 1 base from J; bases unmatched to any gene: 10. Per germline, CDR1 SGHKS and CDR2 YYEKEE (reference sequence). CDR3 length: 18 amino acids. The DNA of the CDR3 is TGTGCCAGCAGCACTAAGGGACAGGGGGCGTTTGGCACAGATACGCAGTATTTT. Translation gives CASSTKGQGAFGTDTQYF.

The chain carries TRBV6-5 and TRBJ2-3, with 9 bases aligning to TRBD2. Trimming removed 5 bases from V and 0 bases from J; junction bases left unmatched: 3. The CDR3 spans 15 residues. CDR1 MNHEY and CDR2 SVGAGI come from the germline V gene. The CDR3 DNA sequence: TGTGCCAGCAGTCCCAGCGGGGGGAGCACAGATACGCAGTATTTT. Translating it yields CASSPSGGSTDTQYF.

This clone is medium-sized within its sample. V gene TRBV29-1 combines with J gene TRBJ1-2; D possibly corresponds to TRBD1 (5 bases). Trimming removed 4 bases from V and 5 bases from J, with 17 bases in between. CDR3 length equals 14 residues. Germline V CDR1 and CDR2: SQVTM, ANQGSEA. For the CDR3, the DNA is TGCAGCGTTGCTCAGGGAGGGCTGGGATATGGCTACACCTTC. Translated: CSVAQGGLGYGYTF.

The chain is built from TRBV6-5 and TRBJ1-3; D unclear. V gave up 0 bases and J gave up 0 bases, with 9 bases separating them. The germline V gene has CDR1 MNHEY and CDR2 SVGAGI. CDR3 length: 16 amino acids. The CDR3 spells CASSYSVGSSGNTIYF. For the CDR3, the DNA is TGTGCCAGCAGTTACTCCGTCGGCAGCTCTGGAAACACCATATATTTT.

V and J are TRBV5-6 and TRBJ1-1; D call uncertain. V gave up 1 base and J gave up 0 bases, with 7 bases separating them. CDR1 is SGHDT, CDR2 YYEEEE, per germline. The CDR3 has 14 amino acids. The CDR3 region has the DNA TGTGCCAGCAGCTTGCCCAGATTGAACACTGAAGCTTTCTTT. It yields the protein CASSLPRLNTEAFF.

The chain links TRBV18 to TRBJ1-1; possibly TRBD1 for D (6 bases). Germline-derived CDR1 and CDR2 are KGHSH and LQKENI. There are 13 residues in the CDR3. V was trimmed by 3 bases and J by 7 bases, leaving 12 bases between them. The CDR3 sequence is CASSPGNRVEAFF. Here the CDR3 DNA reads TGTGCCAGCTCACCGGGGAACAGGGTTGAAGCTTTCTTT.

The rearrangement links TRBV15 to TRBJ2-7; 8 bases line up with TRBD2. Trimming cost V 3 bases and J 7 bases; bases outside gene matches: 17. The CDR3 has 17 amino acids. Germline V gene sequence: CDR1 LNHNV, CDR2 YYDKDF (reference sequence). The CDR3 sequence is CATSSIGERGRLLEQYF. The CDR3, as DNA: TGTGCCACCAGCAGTATAGGCGAGCGGGGGCGTCTCCTAGAGCAGTACTTC. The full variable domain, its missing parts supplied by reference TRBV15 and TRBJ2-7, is DAMVIQNPRYQVTQFGKPVTLSCSQTLNHNVMYWYQQKSSQAPKLLFHYYDKDFNNEADTPDNFQSRRPNTSFCFLDIRSPGLGDTAMYLCATSSIGERGRLLEQYFGPGTRLTVT.

The CDR3 bases are TGCGCCAGCAGCCAAGATAGGGGAGGGTGGAATGAGCAGTTCTTC. Its translation: CASSQDRGGWNEQFF. J is TRBJ2-1 and V is TRBV4-3; TRBD2 aligns across 7 bases. The CDR3 loop spans 15 amino acids. Per germline, CDR1 LGHNA and CDR2 YSLEER. The trim removed 0 bases at V and 7 bases at J, leaving 6 bases unmatched.

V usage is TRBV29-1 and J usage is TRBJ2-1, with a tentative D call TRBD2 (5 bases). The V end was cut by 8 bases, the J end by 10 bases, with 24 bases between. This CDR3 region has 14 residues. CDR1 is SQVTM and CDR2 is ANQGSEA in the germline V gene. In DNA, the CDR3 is TGCAGCTTTAACCCCGGGATTACAAAGCTAGAGCAGTTCTTC. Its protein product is CSFNPGITKLEQFF.

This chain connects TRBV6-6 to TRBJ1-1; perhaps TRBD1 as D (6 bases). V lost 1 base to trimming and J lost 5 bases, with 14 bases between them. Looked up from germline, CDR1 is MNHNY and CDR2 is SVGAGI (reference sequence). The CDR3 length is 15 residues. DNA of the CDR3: TGTGCCAGCAGTTACTGGGACACCAGGGGAACTGAAGCTTTCTTT. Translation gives CASSYWDTRGTEAFF.

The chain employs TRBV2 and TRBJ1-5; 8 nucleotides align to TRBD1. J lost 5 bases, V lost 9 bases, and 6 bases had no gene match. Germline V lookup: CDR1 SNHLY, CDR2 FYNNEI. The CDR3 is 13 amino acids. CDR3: CASGGDRYQPQHF. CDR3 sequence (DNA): TGTGCCAGTGGAGGGGACAGGTATCAGCCCCAGCATTTT.

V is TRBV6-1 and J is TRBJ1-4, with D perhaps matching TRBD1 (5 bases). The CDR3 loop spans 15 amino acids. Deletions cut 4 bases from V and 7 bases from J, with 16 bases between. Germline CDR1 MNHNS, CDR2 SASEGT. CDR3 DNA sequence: TGTGCCAGCAGTGGAGCCGGGACGGTTTCTGAAAAACTGTTTTTT. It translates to CASSGAGTVSEKLFF.

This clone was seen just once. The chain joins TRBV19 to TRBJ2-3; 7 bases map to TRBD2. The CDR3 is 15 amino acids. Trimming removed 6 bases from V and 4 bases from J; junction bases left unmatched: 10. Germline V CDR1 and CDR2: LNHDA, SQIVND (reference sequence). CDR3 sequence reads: CASSPAGVAADTQYF. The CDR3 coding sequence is TGTGCCAGTAGCCCGGCGGGGGTTGCAGCAGATACGCAGTATTTT. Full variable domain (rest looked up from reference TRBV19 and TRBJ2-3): DGGITQSPKYLFRKEGQNVTLSCEQNLNHDAMYWYRQDPGQGLRLIYYSQIVNDFQKGDIAEGYSVSREKKESFPLTVTSAQKNPTAFYLCASSPAGVAADTQYFGPGTRLTVL.

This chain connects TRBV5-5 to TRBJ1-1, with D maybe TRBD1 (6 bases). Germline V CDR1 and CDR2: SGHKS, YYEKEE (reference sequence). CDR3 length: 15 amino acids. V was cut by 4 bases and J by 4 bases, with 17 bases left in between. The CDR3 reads CASSAALTGFTEAFF. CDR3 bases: TGTGCCAGCAGCGCGGCACTAACAGGGTTCACTGAAGCTTTCTTT.

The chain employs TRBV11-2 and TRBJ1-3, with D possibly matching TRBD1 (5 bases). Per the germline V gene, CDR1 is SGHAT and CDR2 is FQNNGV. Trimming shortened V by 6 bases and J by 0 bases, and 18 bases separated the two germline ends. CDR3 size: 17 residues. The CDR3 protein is CASRPLGGAGSGNTIYF. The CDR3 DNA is TGTGCCAGCAGACCCCTCGGCGGGGCGGGCTCTGGAAACACCATATATTTT.

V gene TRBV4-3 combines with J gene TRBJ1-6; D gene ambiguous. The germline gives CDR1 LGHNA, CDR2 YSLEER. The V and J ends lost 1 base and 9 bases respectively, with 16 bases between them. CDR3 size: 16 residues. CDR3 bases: TGCGCCAGCAGCCAAGCGCCTTCGGACCCGGGTTCACCCCTCCACTTT. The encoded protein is CASSQAPSDPGSPLHF.

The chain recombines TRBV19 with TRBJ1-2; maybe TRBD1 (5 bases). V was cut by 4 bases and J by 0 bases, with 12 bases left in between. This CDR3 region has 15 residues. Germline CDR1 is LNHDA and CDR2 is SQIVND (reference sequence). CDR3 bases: TGTGCCAGTAGTACCACGGACATCTCTAACTATGGCTACACCTTC. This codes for CASSTTDISNYGYTF.

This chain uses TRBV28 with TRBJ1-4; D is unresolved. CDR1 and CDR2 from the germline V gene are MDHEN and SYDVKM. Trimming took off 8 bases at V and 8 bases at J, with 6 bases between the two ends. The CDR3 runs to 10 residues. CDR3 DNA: TGTGCCAGCTCGCAGGAAAAACTGTTTTTT. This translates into CASSQEKLFF. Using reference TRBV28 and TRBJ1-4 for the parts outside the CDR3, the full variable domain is DVKVTQSSRYLVKRTGEKVFLECVQDMDHENMFWYRQDPGLGLRLIYFSYDVKMKEKGDIPEGYSVSREKKERFSLILESASTNQTSMYLCASSQEKLFFGSGTQLSVL.